This T cell receptor beta chain was identified during a study of blood T cell repertoires in COVID-19. Study in general: T cells, B-cell-depleted T cells, or PBMCs provided the cDNA or gDNA that served as material.

The CDR3 extends over 16 amino acids. Germline V lookup: CDR1 SGHNT, CDR2 YYREEE (reference sequence). V shed 4 bases and J 2 bases; nucleotides not matched to a gene: 8. Sequenced by immunoSEQ multiplex PCR; TCRdb stores in-frame clones only, minus some. The profile shows 80,000 or so clones, 80% of them singletons. V and J are TRBV5-4 and TRBJ2-5; 10 nucleotides agree with TRBD2. The sample comprised peripheral blood. This TCR was recovered from a woman aged 70-85 years with acute or convalescent COVID-19. The chain's CDR3 is CASSPPPAGGQETQYF. Here the CDR3 DNA reads TGTGCCAGCAGCCCTCCCCCAGCGGGGGGGCAAGAGACCCAGTACTTC. Variable domain in full (rest from reference TRBV5-4 and TRBJ2-5): ETGVTQSPTHLIKTRGQQVTLRCSSQSGHNTVSWYQQALGQGPQFIFQYYREEENGRGNFPPRFSGLQFPNYSSELNVNALELDDSALYLCASSPPPAGGQETQYFGPGTRLLVL.